This TCR beta chain was obtained from a study of technical replicates of blood from a handful of donors. The protocol was immunoSEQ multiplex PCR, while the TCRdb copy is restricted to in-frame clones and leaves out a portion. This sample carries tens of thousands of clones, about 94% of them seen once, and the ten largest clones take approximately 0.25%. This CDR3 contains 17 residues. Germline CDR1 SGDLS, CDR2 YYNGEE. Trimming removed 2 bases from V and 0 bases from J; junction bases left unmatched: 5. The sample comprised T cells isolated from PBMCs. This clonotype originated in a human donor in good health. The chain links TRBV9 to TRBJ1-1; the match to TRBD1 covers 12 bases. CDR3 protein: CASSVGQGANVNTEAFF. CDR3 bases: TGTGCCAGCAGCGTGGGACAGGGGGCTAATGTGAACACTGAAGCTTTCTTT. Full variable domain (rest looked up from reference TRBV9 and TRBJ1-1): DSGVTQTPKHLITATGQRVTLRCSPRSGDLSVYWYQQSLDQGLQFLIQYYNGEERAKGNILERFSAQQFPDLHSELNLSSLELGDSALYFCASSVGQGANVNTEAFFGQGTRLTVV.